These 23 T cell receptor beta chains were sequenced from one sample in a study of neurological immune-mediated disorders. TCRdb recomputed calls from the 5' RACE reads with MiXCR, one row per CDR3 protein. The table records about 89,000 distinct CDR3 sequences, just over 2.5% of them present only once. The material sequenced was PBMCs. Receptors originate from a woman aged 25 to 39 with multiple sclerosis.

In this sample, this clonotype turned up many times. This chain joins TRBV7-2 and TRBJ2-1, with 8 positions matching TRBD1. The CDR3 contains 16 residues. The junction had 8 bases not matched to a gene; V was cut back by 2 bases and J by 5 bases. CDR1 and CDR2 (germline): SGHTA, FQGNSA. In DNA, the CDR3 is TGTGCCAGCAGCTTATTCGGACAGGGACTTGACAATGAGCAGTTCTTC. It yields the protein CASSLFGQGLDNEQFF.

There are many counts of this clonotype. The chain recombines TRBV20-1 with TRBJ2-7, with D possibly matching TRBD2 (5 bases). This CDR3 has 14 residues. V was cut by 0 bases and J by 2 bases, with 11 bases left in between. CDR1 DFQATT and CDR2 SNEGSKA come from the germline V gene (reference sequence). CDR3 residues: CSARDRLSTYEQYF. The CDR3 bases are TGCAGTGCTAGAGATCGACTATCCACCTACGAGCAGTACTTC.

This clonotype was recorded at least ten times. This chain connects TRBV6-7 to TRBJ2-4; D might be TRBD2 (6 bases). TRBV6-7 carries the ORF label, with uncertain function. Trimming left V 0 bases short and J 0 bases short, with 9 bases between. The CDR3 has 16 amino acids. The CDR3 loop is CASSYSSGEAKNIQYF. The CDR3 DNA reads as TGTGCCAGCAGTTACTCGTCGGGAGAAGCCAAAAACATTCAGTACTTC.

Of note for this clonotype: The junction departs from the called germline gene at one end, perhaps through a read error. This chain connects TRBV25-1 to TRBJ1-6; no clear D. Per germline, CDR1 MGHDK and CDR2 SYGVNS. The CDR3 is 14 residues long. CDR3 sequence (DNA): TGTGCCAGCAGTGCCCCGATGTATAATTCAACCCTCAACTTT. Translating it yields CASSAPMYNSTLNF. Full variable domain (rest looked up from reference TRBV25-1 and TRBJ1-6): EADIYQTPRYLVIGTGKKITLECSQTMGHDKMYWYQQDPGMELHLIHYSYGVNSTEKGDLSSESTVSRIRTEHFPLTLESARPSHTSQYLCASSAPMYNSTLNFGNGTRLTVT.

This clonotype has at least ten counts. This chain links TRBV5-1 with TRBJ2-3, with unresolved D. Trimming stripped 0 bases from V and 7 bases from J, with 18 bases between. Germline CDR1 and CDR2: SGHRS and YFSETQ. This CDR3 contains 16 residues. The CDR3 DNA reads as TGCGCCAGCAGCTTGGCGAGCACCCTACCGGGCCATACGCAGTATTTT. Translating it yields CASSLASTLPGHTQYF.

This clonotype occurred once. A much larger clone sits a single nucleotide away, making a read error possible. The V and J genes are TRBV20-1 and TRBJ1-2; D is undetermined. Germline V gives CDR1 DFQATT, CDR2 SNEGSKA (reference sequence). CDR3 length: 11 amino acids. V was shortened by 3 bases and J by 3 bases, with 5 bases between the two germline ends. CDR3 bases: TGCAGTGCTAGCATGGACTATGGCTACACCTTC. Translation gives CSASMDYGYTF.

This clonotype was observed at least ten times. The chain couples TRBV5-6 to TRBJ2-1, with a possible D match to TRBD2 (5 bases). Germline CDR1 SGHDT, CDR2 YYEEEE. The ends were cut back, 5 bases at V and 9 bases at J, with 15 bases in the middle. The CDR3 has 13 residues. The CDR3 here is CASRFQGGGEQFF. CDR3 coding DNA: TGTGCCAGCAGGTTCCAAGGAGGAGGTGAGCAGTTCTTC.

This clonotype was seen ten or more times. The genes are TRBV7-2 and TRBJ2-7, with D possibly being TRBD2 (5 bases). The CDR3 spans 12 residues. Germline V gene sequence: CDR1 SGHTA, CDR2 FQGNSA. V was cut by 5 bases and J by 7 bases, with 12 bases left in between. In DNA, the CDR3 is TGTGCCAGCAGCCCATCTTCGGGGGAGCAGTACTTC. Protein sequence: CASSPSSGEQYF.

This clonotype was recorded at least ten times. The CDR3 loop reads CASSFDGGPGYTF. CDR3 nucleotide sequence: TGTGCCAGCAGCTTTGATGGGGGCCCTGGCTACACCTTC. V usage is TRBV7-9 and J usage is TRBJ1-2, with D possibly being TRBD1 (6 bases). Per germline, CDR1 SEHNR and CDR2 FQNEAQ (reference sequence). This CDR3 has 13 amino acids. V dropped 3 bases and J dropped 7 bases, with 12 bases sitting between them.

This clonotype was counted at least ten times. The V and J genes are TRBV20-1 and TRBJ2-7, with TRBD2 matching over 8 bases. Germline-derived CDR1 and CDR2 are DFQATT and SNEGSKA (reference sequence). The V gene end was trimmed by 2 bases and the J gene end by 1 base; junction bases not matched to a gene: 7. The CDR3 is 15 residues long. DNA for the CDR3: TGCAGTGCTAGACAAATAGCGGGGCCTTCCTACGAGCAGTACTTC. Translation: CSARQIAGPSYEQYF.

Of note for this clonotype: A single base separates this from a much larger clone, so it may be a read error. The genes are TRBV2 and TRBJ1-2; D possibly corresponds to TRBD1 (5 bases). The V end lost 5 bases, the J end lost 0 bases, and 16 bases lay between the germline ends. This CDR3 is 16 amino acids long. CDR1 and CDR2 from the germline V gene are SNHLY and FYNNEI. The CDR3 coding sequence is TGTGCCAGCAGTATACAGGACCGGAACGCTAACTATGGCTACACCTTC. Protein sequence: CASSIQDRNANYGYTF. The full variable domain, rest sourced from reference TRBV2 and TRBJ1-2, is EPEVTQTPSHQVTQMGQEVILRCVPISNHLYFYWYRQILGQKVEFLVSFYNNEISEKSEIFDDQFSVERPDGSNFTLKIRSTKLEDSAMYFCASSIQDRNANYGYTFGSGTRLTVV.

This clonotype was detected many times. CDR3 sequence: CSARGQGGDINNYGYTF. CDR3 DNA: TGCAGTGCTAGAGGACAGGGAGGTGATATAAATAACTATGGCTACACCTTC. The chain joins TRBV20-1 to TRBJ1-2; 7 nucleotides agree with TRBD1. V lost 1 base and J lost 1; bases outside the gene matches: 12. The CDR3 is 17 amino acids. Looked up from germline, CDR1 is DFQATT and CDR2 is SNEGSKA (reference sequence).

The sample holds many counts of this clonotype. The chain has TRBV11-2 and TRBJ2-2, with 8 bases lining up with TRBD2. Trimming cost V 0 bases and J 0 bases; bases outside gene matches: 9. The CDR3 loop spans 19 amino acids. Germline V gene data show CDR1 as SGHAT and CDR2 as FQNNGV. The CDR3 DNA is TGTGCCAGCAGCTTAGACGGGCTAGCGGGTGGAACGAACACCGGGGAGCTGTTTTTT. Translation: CASSLDGLAGGTNTGELFF.

On this clonotype itself: A much larger clonotype is one base distant, so this may be a read error. The genes are TRBV5-5 and TRBJ2-5, with D perhaps TRBD2 (5 bases). Germline CDR1 is SGHKS and CDR2 is YYEKEE (reference sequence). The CDR3 has 13 amino acids. CDR3: CASSFAAEETKYF. The CDR3 nucleotides are TGTGCCAGCAGCTTTGCAGCGGAGGAGACCAAGTACTTC. Combining the CDR3 with reference TRBV5-5 and TRBJ2-5 gives the whole variable domain DAGVTQSPTHLIKTRGQQVTLRCSPISGHKSVSWYQQVLGQGPQFIFQYYEKEERGRGNFPDRFSARQFPNYSSELNVNALLLGDSALYLCASSFAAEETKYFGPGTRLLVL.

This clonotype was recorded many times. The V gene is TRBV29-1, the J gene TRBJ2-7, with 7 bases fitting TRBD2. CDR3 length equals 14 residues. The ends lost 4 bases at V and 3 bases at J; junction bases unmatched: 9. Germline V lookup: CDR1 SQVTM, CDR2 ANQGSEA. The CDR3 DNA reads TGCAGCGTTGCCCTCGGGGAGGGAGGCTACGAGCAGTACTTC. It yields the protein CSVALGEGGYEQYF.

There are many counts of this clonotype. The V gene is TRBV4-3, the J gene TRBJ2-1; maybe TRBD1 (6 bases). Looked up from germline, CDR1 is LGHNA and CDR2 is YSLEER. Trimming took off 0 bases at V and 6 bases at J, with 12 bases between the two ends. This CDR3 region has 15 residues. CDR3 protein: CASSQERLRGNEQFF. The CDR3 DNA sequence: TGCGCCAGCAGCCAAGAAAGGCTCAGGGGCAATGAGCAGTTCTTC.

With respect to this clonotype: One end of the junction does not line up with germline, which may come from a read error. V and J are TRBV20-1 and TRBJ1-6, with a possible D match to TRBD1 (5 bases). Germline loops: CDR1 DFQATT, CDR2 SNEGSKA (reference sequence). The CDR3 has 13 amino acids. The CDR3 nucleotides read TGCAGTGCTAGGAGGGGTGCCCAAGCCACCCTCAACTTT. Protein: CSARRGAQATLNF.

This clonotype has ten or more counts. J is TRBJ1-2 and V is TRBV18, with D possibly TRBD1 on 6 matching bases. The CDR3 runs 16 residues. Trimming shortened V by 3 bases and J by 6 bases, and 20 bases separated the two germline ends. CDR1 is KGHSH, CDR2 LQKENI, per germline. The CDR3 loop is CASSPYEAEGDHGYTF. CDR3 bases: TGTGCCAGCTCACCTTACGAGGCAGAGGGGGATCATGGCTACACCTTC.

The sample holds many counts of this clonotype. CDR3 bases: TGCAGTGCTAGGAGTCAGGAGCTTACCACCGGGGAGCTGTTTTTT. Protein sequence: CSARSQELTTGELFF. The rearrangement links TRBV20-1 to TRBJ2-2; D not resolved. V lost 3 bases to trimming and J lost 4 bases, with 15 bases between them. CDR1 DFQATT and CDR2 SNEGSKA come from the germline V gene (reference sequence). The CDR3 consists of 15 residues.

This clonotype has ten or more counts. The V and J genes are TRBV9 and TRBJ2-7, with TRBD2 matching over 10 bases. The CDR3 is made up of 16 amino acids. Germline-derived CDR1 and CDR2 are SGDLS and YYNGEE. The V and J ends lost 4 bases and 4 bases, in that order; junction bases with no gene match: 11. The CDR3 reads CASSPDGAGGVYEQYF. CDR3 bases: TGTGCCAGCAGCCCTGATGGAGCGGGAGGGGTGTACGAGCAGTACTTC.

The table lists this clonotype with many counts. V usage is TRBV3-1 and J usage is TRBJ1-5; D not certain. Germline V gives CDR1 LGHDT, CDR2 YNNKEL (reference sequence). The CDR3 is 15 residues long. Trimming took off 2 bases at V and 2 bases at J, with 10 bases between the two ends. CDR3 in amino acids: CASSQSGAGNQPQHF. The CDR3 DNA is TGTGCCAGCAGCCAATCCGGAGCGGGCAATCAGCCCCAGCATTTT. The full variable domain, with the rest looked up from reference TRBV3-1 and TRBJ1-5, is DTAVSQTPKYLVTQMGNDKSIKCEQNLGHDTMYWYKQDSKKFLKIMFSYNNKELIINETVPNRFSPKSPDKAHLNLHINSLELGDSAVYFCASSQSGAGNQPQHFGDGTRLSIL.

This clonotype was picked up many times. The chain recombines TRBV20-1 with TRBJ1-3, with 7 bases fitting TRBD1. Unmatched junction bases numbered 9, after V lost 6 bases and J lost 4 bases. Germline V CDR1 and CDR2: DFQATT, SNEGSKA (reference sequence). The CDR3 is 14 residues long. Here the CDR3 DNA reads TGCAGTGCGGCCCGTCAGGGGGTCGGAAACACCATATATTTT. This encodes CSAARQGVGNTIYF.

This clonotype was counted at least ten times. The rearrangement links TRBV20-1 to TRBJ1-6, with D maybe TRBD1 (5 bases). Per germline, CDR1 DFQATT and CDR2 SNEGSKA (reference sequence). This CDR3 comprises 12 residues. Trimming cost V 5 bases and J 6 bases, with 8 bases left between them. The CDR3 DNA reads TGCAGTGCTTTTCAGGGTAATTCACCCCTCCACTTT. Translation: CSAFQGNSPLHF.